This T cell receptor beta chain was profiled in a study of CD8 T cells in ankylosing spondylitis. Construction of TCR beta libraries was performed using quantitative 5'-RACE with molecular barcodes. TCRdb reprocessed the 5' RACE reads via MiXCR and lists one record per CDR3 protein. The table lists fewer than 250,000 distinct CDR3 sequences, about 10% of them singletons, with about 3% in the top ten. In this sample, this clonotype turned up many times. The antigen is undetermined. Findings and caveats of the study: Clones linked with disease were CD8+ and fairly uncommon in the peripheral blood. It was reported that disease-linked clones were significantly enriched in matched ankylosing spondylitis synovial fluid. Some of the motif variants had earlier been found in reactive arthritis patients' fluid and blood.

The CDR3 spans 16 residues. Trimming cost V 4 bases and J 5 bases, with 21 bases left between them. Looked up from germline, CDR1 is SGHRS and CDR2 is YFSETQ. The TCR was taken from a male donor with ankylosing spondylitis or in good health (not recorded which). The sequencing input was blood, either unsorted or a sorted T cell fraction (not recorded which). The rearrangement joins TRBV5-1 to TRBJ2-5; maybe TRBD2 (5 bases). In DNA form, the CDR3 reads TGCGCCAGCAGCGCAGAGGGCGCAGCCCTCCAGGAGACCCAGTACTTC. It yields the protein CASSAEGAALQETQYF.